What follows describes a single T cell receptor (beta chain). Authors' data handling: Nucleated cell number was recorded as an estimate derived from reference gene primer amplification. Data came from immunoSEQ multiplex PCR; TCRdb stores just in-frame clones and leaves some out. For V, J and clone size, that table is used; D and trimming come from the DNA. The table shows about 130,000 clones, with 75% to 90% occurring only once. This entry belongs to a study of blood T cell repertoires in COVID-19. In the study overall: Italy, Spain and the United States were the sources of the convalescent and acute COVID-19 samples. The cDNA or gDNA used as material had been derived from T cells, B-cell-depleted T cells, or PBMCs.

The germline V gene has CDR1 MNHNS and CDR2 SASEGT. The V end lost 1 base, the J end lost 7 bases, and 13 bases lay between the germline ends. The CDR3 contains 15 residues. This chain links TRBV6-1 with TRBJ1-4; D is unclear. The sequence was obtained from a man in his sixties with COVID-19, enrolled during active disease. Sequences were obtained from peripheral blood. This CDR3 reads CASSEVRGIREKLFF. CDR3 in DNA: TGTGCCAGCAGTGAAGTTCGGGGTATTCGTGAAAAACTGTTTTTT.